This T cell receptor (beta chain) was recovered during a study of shared clonotypes between healthy human individuals (TCRdb year 2020). Turning to the overall study: Two women and a few men aged 18 to 49 years were included in the cohort. To estimate repertoire size and how much clonotypes are shared between individuals, the study performed deep sequencing of blood TCR repertoires from a handful of healthy adults. Per donor, three plates each were used for CD4 naive and CD4 memory, two for CD8 naive, and one for CD8 memory. Libraries were prepared and TCR repertoires were sequenced by different laboratories using diverse techniques, in order to increase sequencing depth and limit assay-specific biases. Between about 0.8 and 9 billion PBMCs per donor were obtained by leukapheresis.

Notes on this clone: The antigen it recognizes is unknown. The sample holds no much larger clone one base away, and base qualities are not on file.

From the germline V gene, CDR1 is SQVTM and CDR2 is ANQGSEA. Trimming at the junction amounts to 4 bases on V and 3 bases on J, and the germline ends lie 10 bases apart. From cysteine to phenylalanine, the CDR3 is 12 amino acids long. The only DNA kept is the CDR3, 36 bases in frame from the first base. Using the deep immunoSEQ assay, TCR CDR3 regions were amplified from genomic DNA by multiplex PCR. Extracted genomic DNA from each cell subset was spread evenly across all wells of several immunoSEQ 96-well plates, with each plate serving as a replicate. For sorted subsets, each replicate PCR was loaded with 200 ng genomic DNA, equivalent to approximately 27,000 T cell genomes. Purified libraries were quantified with a Qubit 3.0 fluorometer, sized on a Bioanalyzer 2100, and re-quantified with the KAPA Library Quantification kit. A separate single-read 150-cycle Illumina NextSeq 550 flow cell was used to sequence each immunoSEQ 96-well plate. The authors processed their data as follows. The immunoSEQ output contained only junctional sequences without quality scores, so filtering could not match that applied to full-length reads. To assign V/J genes and CDR3, sequences were annotated using PyIR, a Python wrapper for IgBLAST v1.9, with IMGT germline references. Reads with weak V/J assignments (E-value above 1e-6), missing CDR3, stop codons, out-of-frame junctions, or ambiguous translated residues were removed. A V3J clonotype was defined by an identical inferred V gene, J gene, and CDR3 amino acid sequence. Percentage overlap between repertoires was computed as shared unique clonotypes divided by the size of the smaller repertoire. RTK rarefaction, the Chao1 estimator, and Recon v2.1 estimates of unobserved clonotypes were used to assess repertoire richness. OLGA was used to compute generation probabilities for all TCRbeta clonotypes that the gDNA method yielded from four donors. Drawn from immuneACCESS, this table holds only the in-frame rearrangements with V and J called that TCRdb kept. Clones are partly lost; checked studies trace under half to an unresolved V gene and leave the rest unexplained. V and J calls and clone size are copied from that table; D and trimming were computed from the DNA. Within this sample are about 2 million clones, with about 95% of them counted one time only. The top ten hold roughly 1% of the sample.

What the work shows at the level of the full study, not this receptor alone: Sharing across four donors was observed for about 5% of naive CD4, around 3.5% of naive CD8, over 2% of memory CD4, and about 0.4% of memory CD8 clonotypes. Larger estimated clonotype richness was generally found for naive subsets than for memory subsets. Based on pairwise subsampling, the degree of clonotype sharing among donors was expected to be affected by sequencing depth. Even with the large sequencing depth, rarefaction of the sorted-subset datasets indicated that sequencing was incomplete. Because the study included a small number of donors, the genetic and exposure-history diversity represented was limited. Compared with non-shared clonotypes, the clonotypes found in all four sorted-subset donors had higher generation probabilities. Only blood was sampled, and tissue TCR repertoires likely differ from those in blood.

CD8 naive samples were CD45RO-negative cells positively selected for CCR7, giving a CD45RA+CCR7+ population that excluded TemRA cells. Donors were healthy HIV-negative adults with no recently reported acute infections or vaccinations. Only Caucasian adults living in Nashville, Tennessee, USA were represented among the donors. Blood was obtained by leukapheresis, after which PBMCs were separated by Ficoll-Histopaque density gradient centrifugation and cryopreserved in liquid nitrogen vapor phase. Purity and quantity of every magnetically sorted T cell population were checked by analytical flow cytometry. Genomic DNA was isolated from every sorted fraction and measured by UV absorbance on a Nanodrop 2000c.

The chain is made from TRBV29-1 and TRBJ2-7; matching of 6 bases hints at TRBD1 as the D gene. The sequencing input was naive CD8+ T cells sorted from blood. The cell subset or site label on this specimen signifies: CD45RA+CCR7+. The sequence was collected from a man younger than 30 in good health. The sequenced DNA: TGCAGCGTTGCGGACAGTGACTACGAGCAGTACTTC. The encoded protein is CSVADSDYEQYF.